This record concerns one TCR beta chain sequence. The target antigen is unknown. This sample stems from a study of shared clonotypes between healthy human individuals. At the level of the study: Researchers assigned three CD4 naive, three CD4 memory, two CD8 naive and one CD8 memory plate to each donor. Study outcomes and limitations: Shared across a handful of donors were 4% to 5% of the naive CD4 clonotypes. Rarefaction indicated that sorted-subset sequencing remained incomplete although depth was large.

Trimming took off 3 bases at V and 5 bases at J, with 11 bases between the two ends. The length of the CDR3 is 14 residues. Germline V gene lookup returns CDR1 MGHRA and CDR2 YSYEKL. The protocol was immunoSEQ multiplex PCR, while the TCRdb copy is restricted to in-frame clones and leaves out a portion. Of hundreds of thousands of clones listed, around two thirds are singletons. Investigators divided CD4+ cells into CD45RA+ naive and CD45RA-negative memory subsets. This rearrangement joins TRBV4-1 to TRBJ2-1; D gene unclear. This receptor was obtained from a woman aged 30 to 39 in good health. The sample comprised memory CD4+ T cells sorted from blood. Subset: CD45RA-negative fraction. DNA of the CDR3: TGCGCCAGCAGCCAGCAAATCGGAGACAATGAGCAGTTCTTC. Translating gives CASSQQIGDNEQFF.